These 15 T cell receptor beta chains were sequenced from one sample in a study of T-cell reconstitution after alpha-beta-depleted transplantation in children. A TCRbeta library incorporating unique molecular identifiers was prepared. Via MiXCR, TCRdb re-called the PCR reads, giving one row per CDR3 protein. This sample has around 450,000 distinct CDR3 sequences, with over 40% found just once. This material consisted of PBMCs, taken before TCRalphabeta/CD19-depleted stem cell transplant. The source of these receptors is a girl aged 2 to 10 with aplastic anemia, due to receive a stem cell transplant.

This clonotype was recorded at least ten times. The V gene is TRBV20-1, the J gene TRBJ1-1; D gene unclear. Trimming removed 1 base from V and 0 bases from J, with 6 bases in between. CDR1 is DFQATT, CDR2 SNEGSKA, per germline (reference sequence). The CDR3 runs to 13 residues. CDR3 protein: CSARVDLNTEAFF. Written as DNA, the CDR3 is TGCAGTGCTAGAGTAGACTTGAACACTGAAGCTTTCTTT.

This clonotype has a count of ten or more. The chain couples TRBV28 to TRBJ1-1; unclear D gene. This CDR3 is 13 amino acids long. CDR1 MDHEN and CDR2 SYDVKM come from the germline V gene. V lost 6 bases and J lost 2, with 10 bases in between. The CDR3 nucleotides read TGTGCCAGCAGAGTAGGTGGAAACACTGAAGCTTTCTTT. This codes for CASRVGGNTEAFF.

This chain's CDR3 is CASSLGQGKSAYEQYF. For the CDR3, the DNA is TGCGCCAGCAGCTTGGGACAGGGAAAGTCCGCCTACGAGCAGTACTTC. The V call is TRBV5-1, the J call TRBJ2-7, with 7 positions matching TRBD1. After removal of 0 bases from V and 2 bases from J, the junction contained 8 bases not matched to a gene. The germline V gene has CDR1 SGHRS and CDR2 YFSETQ. The CDR3 length is 16 residues.

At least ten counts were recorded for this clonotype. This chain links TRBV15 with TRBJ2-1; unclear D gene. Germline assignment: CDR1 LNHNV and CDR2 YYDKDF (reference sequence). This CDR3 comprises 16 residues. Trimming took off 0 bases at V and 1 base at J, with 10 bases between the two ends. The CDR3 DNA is TGTGCCACCAGCAGAGAGTTCGGCAGTTCCTACAATGAGCAGTTCTTC. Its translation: CATSREFGSSYNEQFF.

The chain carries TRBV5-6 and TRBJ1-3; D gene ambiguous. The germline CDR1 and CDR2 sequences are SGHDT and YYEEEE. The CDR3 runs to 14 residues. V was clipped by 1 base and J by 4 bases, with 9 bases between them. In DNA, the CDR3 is TGTGCCAGCAGCTTGAGATCATTCGGAAACACCATATATTTT. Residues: CASSLRSFGNTIYF.

The CDR3 nucleotides are TGTGCCAGCAGTCCGACTGTGGGGGAGACCCAGTACTTC. This translates into CASSPTVGETQYF. The chain has TRBV6-1 and TRBJ2-5; D remains ambiguous. This CDR3 has 13 amino acids. With 5 bases removed from V and 5 bases from J, the gap between germline ends came to 12 bases. CDR1 and CDR2 from the germline V gene are MNHNS and SASEGT.

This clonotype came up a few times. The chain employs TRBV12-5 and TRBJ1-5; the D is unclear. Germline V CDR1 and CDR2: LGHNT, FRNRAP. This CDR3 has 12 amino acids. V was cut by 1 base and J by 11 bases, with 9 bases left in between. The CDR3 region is CASGLGEMTQHF. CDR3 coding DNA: TGTGCTAGTGGTTTGGGCGAGATGACCCAGCATTTT.

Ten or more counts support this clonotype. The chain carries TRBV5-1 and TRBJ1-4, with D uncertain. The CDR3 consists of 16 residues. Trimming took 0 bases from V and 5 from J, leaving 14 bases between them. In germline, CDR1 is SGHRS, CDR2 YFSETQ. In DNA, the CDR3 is TGCGCCAGCAGCTTGGGAGCCGGCCAGAGGAATGAAAAACTGTTTTTT. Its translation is CASSLGAGQRNEKLFF.

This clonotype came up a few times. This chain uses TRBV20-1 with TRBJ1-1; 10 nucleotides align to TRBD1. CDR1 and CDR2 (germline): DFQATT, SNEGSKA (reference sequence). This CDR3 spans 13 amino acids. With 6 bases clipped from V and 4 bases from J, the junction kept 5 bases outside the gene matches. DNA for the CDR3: TGCAGTGCGCACGACAGGGGGCTCACTGAAGCTTTCTTT. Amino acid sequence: CSAHDRGLTEAFF.

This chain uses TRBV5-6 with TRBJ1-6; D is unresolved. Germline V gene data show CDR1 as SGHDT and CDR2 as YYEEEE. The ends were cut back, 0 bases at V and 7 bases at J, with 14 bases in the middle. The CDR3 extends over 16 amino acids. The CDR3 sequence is CASSLGGGMGNSPLHF. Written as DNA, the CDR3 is TGTGCCAGCAGCTTGGGAGGAGGTATGGGGAATTCACCCCTCCACTTT.

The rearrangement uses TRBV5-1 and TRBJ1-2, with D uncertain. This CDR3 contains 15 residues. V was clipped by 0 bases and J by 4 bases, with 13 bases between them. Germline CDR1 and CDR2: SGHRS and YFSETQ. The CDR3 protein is CASSLAERRIYGYTF. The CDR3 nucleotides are TGCGCCAGCAGCTTGGCCGAGAGGAGGATCTATGGCTACACCTTC.

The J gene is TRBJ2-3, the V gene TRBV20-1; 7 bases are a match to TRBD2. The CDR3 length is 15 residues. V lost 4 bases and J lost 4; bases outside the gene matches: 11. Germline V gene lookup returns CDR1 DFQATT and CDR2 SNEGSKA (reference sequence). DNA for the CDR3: TGCAGTGCTACCCCCGGACTAGGGGAAGCAGATACGCAGTATTTT. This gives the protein CSATPGLGEADTQYF.

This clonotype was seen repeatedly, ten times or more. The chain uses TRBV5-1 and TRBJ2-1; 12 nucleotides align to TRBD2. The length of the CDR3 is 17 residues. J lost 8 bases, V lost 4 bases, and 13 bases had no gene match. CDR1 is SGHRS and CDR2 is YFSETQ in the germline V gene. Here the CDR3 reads CASSLSVLAGGPDEQFF. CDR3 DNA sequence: TGCGCCAGCAGCCTTAGTGTCCTAGCGGGAGGGCCGGATGAGCAGTTCTTC.

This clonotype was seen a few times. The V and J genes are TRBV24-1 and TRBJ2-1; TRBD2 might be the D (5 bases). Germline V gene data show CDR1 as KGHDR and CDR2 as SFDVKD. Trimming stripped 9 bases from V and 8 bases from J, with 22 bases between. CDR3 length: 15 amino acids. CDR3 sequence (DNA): TGTGCCACCGCGACGGATCAGGACTTAGGCGATGAGCAGTTCTTC. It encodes CATATDQDLGDEQFF.

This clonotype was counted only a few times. The CDR3 DNA sequence: TGTGCCATCAGTGATCAGCCGGGACAAATCAAAGAGACCCAGTACTTC. Its translation is CAISDQPGQIKETQYF. The chain employs TRBV10-3 and TRBJ2-5, with D maybe TRBD1 (6 bases). V was shortened by 3 bases and J by 3 bases, with 17 bases between the two germline ends. This CDR3 is 16 amino acids long. Looked up from germline, CDR1 is ENHRY and CDR2 is SYGVKD.